This T cell receptor beta chain was identified in a study of T cell repertoires in cytomegalovirus infection. In the study overall: Matching HLA type, along with CMV infection, was indicated by public TCR beta signatures.

Many counts were recorded for this clonotype. What it binds is unknown. In TCRdb, the reads were re-called with MiXCR into one record per CDR3 protein. The sample contains fewer than 950,000 distinct CDR3 sequences, over 25% of which appear only once. The material was cultured CD8+ T cells from PBMCs, obtained from culture after CMV antigen stimulation. The clonotype comes from a human donor in good health (CMV status not recorded). Some clones in this sample may be carry-over from other donors' samples.

CDR3 region: CASSLLEGWRPQETQYF. For the CDR3, the DNA is TGTGCCAGCAGCCTCCTCGAGGGGTGGCGACCTCAAGAGACCCAGTACTTC. The chain has TRBV7-6 and TRBJ2-5; the D gene could be TRBD1 or TRBD2 (5 bases each). This CDR3 spans 17 amino acids. Trimming removed 5 bases from V and 2 bases from J, with 21 bases in between. Germline V lookup: CDR1 SGHVS, CDR2 FNYEAQ.